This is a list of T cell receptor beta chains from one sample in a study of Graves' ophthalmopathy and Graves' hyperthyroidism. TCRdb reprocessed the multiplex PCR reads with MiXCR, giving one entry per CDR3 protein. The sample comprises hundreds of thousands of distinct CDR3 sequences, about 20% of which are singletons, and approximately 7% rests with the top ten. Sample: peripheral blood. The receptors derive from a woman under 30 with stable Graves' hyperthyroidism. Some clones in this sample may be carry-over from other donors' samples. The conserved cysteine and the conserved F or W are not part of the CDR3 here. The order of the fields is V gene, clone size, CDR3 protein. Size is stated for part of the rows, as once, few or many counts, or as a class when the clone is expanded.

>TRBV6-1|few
ASRPPPGLNQETQY
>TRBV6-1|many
ATGGMGGETQY
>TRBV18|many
ASSPWGNIQY
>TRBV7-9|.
ATRQASSLHTIY
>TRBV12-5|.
ASVDLQGSTGELF
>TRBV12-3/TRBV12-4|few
ASSRSDSLNQPQH
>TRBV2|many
ASSVDTPANQPQH
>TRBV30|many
AWSPGGESQPQH
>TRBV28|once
ASTVGTARSNQPQH
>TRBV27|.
ASSLLTGGFSPLH
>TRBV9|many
ASSGTGGSSYEQY
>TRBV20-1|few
SAQGLAGDLTQETQY
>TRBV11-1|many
ASSPRGVSGANVLT
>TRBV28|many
ASSLGTESYEQY
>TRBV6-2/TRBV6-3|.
ASSPGRDPTREQY
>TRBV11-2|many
ASSLGYRMDETREAF
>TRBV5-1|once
ASSLDRQGDGYT
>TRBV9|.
ASSTSGTTYEHY
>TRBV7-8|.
ASSLAGQLH
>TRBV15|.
ATSSDSQETQY
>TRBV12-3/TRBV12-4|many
ASSRGSVSEAF
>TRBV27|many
ASRRISGGVYEQY
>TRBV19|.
ASSMGPTGAVYEQY
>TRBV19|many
ASSTAGTGNYGYT
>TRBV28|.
ASRAVDPQH
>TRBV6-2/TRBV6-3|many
ASSYGGQGSGYT
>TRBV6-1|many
ASCSTGRNTEAF
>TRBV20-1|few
SAVTRAESTDTQY
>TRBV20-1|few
SAPAGDRVRGGELF
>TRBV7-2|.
ASSLVAGGIQETQY
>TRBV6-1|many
ASLLGTEAF
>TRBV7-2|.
ASSPRNYEQY
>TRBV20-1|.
SARVEGSYEQY
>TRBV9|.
ASSVDPTGGYEQY
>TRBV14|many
ASSQRDRVTGELF
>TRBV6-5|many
ASSYGGDTGELF
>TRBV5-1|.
ASSSRGGIQETQY
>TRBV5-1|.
ASLFSYEQY
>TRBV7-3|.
ASSEGTGKSAKNIQY